The 20 T cell receptor beta chains listed next were all sequenced from one sample in a study of blood T cell repertoires in COVID-19. TCRdb's copy holds only in-frame clones and misses some; the assay was immunoSEQ multiplex PCR. The repertoire holds some 460,000 clones, roughly nine tenths seen once, with roughly 1.9% in the top ten. Sequenced sample: PBMCs or T cells enriched from blood (not recorded which). The receptors stem from a woman aged 18 to 35 with acute COVID-19.

This chain uses TRBV20-1 with TRBJ2-1; D remains unclear. Between the trimmed V and J ends, which lost 4 bases and 7 bases, there was a span of 5 bases. From germline, CDR1 is DFQATT and CDR2 SNEGSKA (reference sequence). This CDR3 has 10 amino acids. As DNA, the CDR3 is TGCAGTGCTATCTCGAATGAGCAGTTCTTC. This gives the protein CSAISNEQFF.

The chain employs TRBV5-4 and TRBJ1-1; D remains unclear. The ends were cut back, 4 bases at V and 1 base at J, with 8 bases in the middle. Germline V lookup: CDR1 SGHNT, CDR2 YYREEE (reference sequence). The CDR3 contains 13 residues. CDR3 residues: CASSPDKNTEAFF. CDR3 nucleotides: TGTGCCAGCAGCCCTGACAAGAACACTGAAGCTTTCTTT.

The CDR3 DNA sequence: TGTGCCAGCAGCCCAGGGACAGAGAACACTGAAGCTTTCTTT. Its translation is CASSPGTENTEAFF. The J gene is TRBJ1-1, the V gene TRBV9, with TRBD1 matching over 7 bases. The CDR3 extends over 14 amino acids. The V segment lost 4 bases and the J segment 1 base; nucleotides outside the gene matches: 4. Germline-derived CDR1 and CDR2 are SGDLS and YYNGEE.

This clone showed up just once. This chain links TRBV5-1 with TRBJ1-1, with TRBD1 matching 8 bases. The CDR3 loop spans 16 amino acids. V was pared by 4 bases and J by 4 bases, with 12 bases of the junction left unmatched. Germline CDR1 reads SGHRS; CDR2 reads YFSETQ. CDR3 protein: CASSRYRQGLGTEAFF. The CDR3 DNA is TGCGCCAGCAGCCGTTACCGACAGGGGCTGGGCACTGAAGCTTTCTTT.

The genes are TRBV27 and TRBJ1-1; 7 nucleotides agree with TRBD1. The length of the CDR3 is 14 residues. V lost 5 bases to trimming and J lost 1 base; unmatched junction nucleotides: 4. Per germline, CDR1 MNHEY and CDR2 SMNVEV (reference sequence). Here the CDR3 DNA reads TGTGCCAGCAGTCCGGGACAGAAGAACACTGAAGCTTTCTTT. This codes for CASSPGQKNTEAFF.

J is TRBJ2-3 and V is TRBV9, with D maybe TRBD1 (7 bases). The CDR3 runs to 17 residues. Germline V CDR1 and CDR2: SGDLS, YYNGEE. Trimming stripped 0 bases from V and 2 bases from J, with 16 bases between. This chain's CDR3 is CASSVGYQEGATDTQYF. DNA of the CDR3: TGTGCCAGCAGCGTAGGTTATCAGGAGGGGGCCACAGATACGCAGTATTTT.

CDR3 region: CASTVPGTGDTEAFF. The CDR3, as DNA: TGTGCCAGCACCGTACCCGGGACAGGGGACACTGAAGCTTTCTTT. The rearrangement links TRBV28 to TRBJ1-1; TRBD1 matches 10 bases. Germline assignment: CDR1 MDHEN and CDR2 SYDVKM. The CDR3 sequence is 15 residues long. V trimming: 7 bases; J trimming: 3 bases; junction bases outside the gene matches: 8. The full variable domain, its missing parts supplied by reference TRBV28 and TRBJ1-1, is DVKVTQSSRYLVKRTGEKVFLECVQDMDHENMFWYRQDPGLGLRLIYFSYDVKMKEKGDIPEGYSVSREKKERFSLILESASTNQTSMYLCASTVPGTGDTEAFFGQGTRLTVV.

V and J are TRBV10-3 and TRBJ2-3; D is unclear. The ends were cut back, 10 bases at V and 1 base at J, with 12 bases in the middle. The CDR3 contains 13 residues. CDR1 is ENHRY and CDR2 is SYGVKD in the germline V gene. DNA for the CDR3: TGTGCCACCGCCGGGTGGGGCACAGATACGCAGTATTTT. Residues: CATAGWGTDTQYF.

The chain recombines TRBV6-6 with TRBJ2-2; 9 bases align to TRBD1. This CDR3 region has 16 residues. J lost 2 bases, V lost 6 bases, and 7 bases had no gene match. Germline-derived CDR1 and CDR2 are MNHNY and SVGAGI (reference sequence). The CDR3 sequence is CASRGPGQGNTGELFF. CDR3 bases: TGTGCCAGCAGGGGACCGGGACAGGGAAACACCGGGGAGCTGTTTTTT.

As DNA, the CDR3 is TGTGCCAGTAAACAGGCTGTATTGGGCTACACCTTC. This translates into CASKQAVLGYTF. The rearrangement links TRBV19 to TRBJ1-2; tentatively, D is TRBD1 (5 bases). Trimming stripped 7 bases from V and 8 bases from J, with 14 bases between. Germline V CDR1 and CDR2: LNHDA, SQIVND (reference sequence). The CDR3 spans 12 residues.

The chain has TRBV7-9 and TRBJ1-5; D not certain. The CDR3 consists of 15 residues. Trimming removed 8 bases at V and 0 bases at J, with 14 bases between. Germline V lookup: CDR1 SEHNR, CDR2 FQNEAQ (reference sequence). DNA for the CDR3: TGTGCCAGCTTGGCGGGGTTTCATAGCAATCAGCCCCAGCATTTT. Residues: CASLAGFHSNQPQHF. The variable domain in full, completed from reference TRBV7-9 and TRBJ1-5, reads DTGVSQNPRHKITKRGQNVTFRCDPISEHNRLYWYRQTLGQGPEFLTYFQNEAQLEKSRLLSDRFSAERPKGSFSTLEIQRTEQGDSAMYLCASLAGFHSNQPQHFGDGTRLSIL.

This clone was seen a single time. This chain joins TRBV5-1 and TRBJ2-5, with 14 bases fitting TRBD2. The CDR3 is made up of 16 amino acids. Germline CDR1 and CDR2: SGHRS and YFSETQ. Losses at the gene ends were 0 bases for V and 6 bases for J; bases not matched to a gene: 4. CDR3 in DNA: TGCGCCAGCAGCTTGGCCGGGACTAGCGGGAGTCAGACCCAGTACTTC. Its protein is CASSLAGTSGSQTQYF.

Only a few counts were recorded for this clone. The rearrangement links TRBV19 to TRBJ1-1; 9 bases match TRBD1. V lost 5 bases to trimming and J lost 3 bases; unmatched junction nucleotides: 7. This CDR3 comprises 15 residues. Germline V gene data show CDR1 as LNHDA and CDR2 as SQIVND (reference sequence). The CDR3 is CASSLFGTGHTEAFF. Here the CDR3 DNA reads TGTGCCAGTAGTTTATTCGGGACAGGGCACACTGAAGCTTTCTTT.

The V gene is TRBV7-2, the J gene TRBJ1-1; 7 bases are a match to TRBD1. V lost 2 bases to trimming and J lost 6 bases; unmatched junction nucleotides: 9. The CDR3 extends over 15 amino acids. Germline assignment: CDR1 SGHTA and CDR2 FQGNSA. This chain's CDR3 is CASSLPTGRLSEAFF. The CDR3 region has the DNA TGTGCCAGCAGCTTACCGACAGGGAGGTTGTCTGAAGCTTTCTTT.

This clone occurred once. The junction and the germline gene differ at one end; a read error may be behind it. This chain connects TRBV5-1 to TRBJ1-2, with D possibly TRBD1 on 6 matching bases. The length of the CDR3 is 14 residues. The germline gives CDR1 SGHRS, CDR2 YFSETQ. The CDR3 DNA reads as TGCGCCAGCACCTTGGATAACGCGGGGGCGGGCTACACCTTC. Protein sequence: CASTLDNAGAGYTF.

The chain couples TRBV10-2 to TRBJ2-3; TRBD2 aligns across 10 bases. Germline loops: CDR1 WSHSY, CDR2 SAAADI. Trimming removed 8 bases from V and 4 bases from J; junction bases left unmatched: 3. The CDR3 totals 13 residues. The chain's CDR3 is CASLGLAPDTQYF. CDR3 nucleotides: TGCGCCAGCTTGGGACTAGCGCCAGATACGCAGTATTTT.

The CDR3 DNA reads as TGTGCCAGCAAGGGGCACCTCAGGAACGAGCAGTACTTC. Translating gives CASKGHLRNEQYF. This chain uses TRBV5-5 with TRBJ2-7, with a weak D call TRBD1 (5 bases). The CDR3 is made up of 13 amino acids. CDR1 and CDR2 from the germline V gene are SGHKS and YYEKEE (reference sequence). V shed 6 bases and J shed 5 bases, with 15 bases lying between them.

There are a few counts of this clone. The V call is TRBV25-1, the J call TRBJ2-7; a weak D match, TRBD1 (6 bases). Trimming removed 2 bases from V and 6 bases from J, with 17 bases in between. The CDR3 is made up of 15 amino acids. CDR1 MGHDK and CDR2 SYGVNS come from the germline V gene. The CDR3 spells CASSETDRYFGEQYF. The CDR3 nucleotides read TGTGCCAGCAGTGAAACGGACAGATACTTCGGCGAGCAGTACTTC.

On this clone: Other DNA sequences in the sample encode the same CDR3. The chain couples TRBV9 to TRBJ2-1; perhaps TRBD2 as D (7 bases). The CDR3 totals 16 residues. Trimming removed 0 bases from V and 0 bases from J, with 10 bases in between. Germline V gives CDR1 SGDLS, CDR2 YYNGEE. The CDR3 coding sequence is TGTGCCAGCAGCGTAGGAGGGGGGGGCTCCTACAATGAGCAGTTCTTC. As protein: CASSVGGGGSYNEQFF. Drawing the rest from reference TRBV9 and TRBJ2-1, the complete variable domain is DSGVTQTPKHLITATGQRVTLRCSPRSGDLSVYWYQQSLDQGLQFLIQYYNGEERAKGNILERFSAQQFPDLHSELNLSSLELGDSALYFCASSVGGGGSYNEQFFGPGTRLTVL.

V usage is TRBV5-1 and J usage is TRBJ2-1; D perhaps matches TRBD1 (6 bases). The germline gives CDR1 SGHRS, CDR2 YFSETQ. With 4 bases removed from V and 12 bases from J, the gap between germline ends came to 14 bases. The CDR3 totals 12 residues. The CDR3 DNA follows: TGCGCCAGCAGCGGGACGTTCAGGGGGCAGTTCTTC. Translated, it gives CASSGTFRGQFF.